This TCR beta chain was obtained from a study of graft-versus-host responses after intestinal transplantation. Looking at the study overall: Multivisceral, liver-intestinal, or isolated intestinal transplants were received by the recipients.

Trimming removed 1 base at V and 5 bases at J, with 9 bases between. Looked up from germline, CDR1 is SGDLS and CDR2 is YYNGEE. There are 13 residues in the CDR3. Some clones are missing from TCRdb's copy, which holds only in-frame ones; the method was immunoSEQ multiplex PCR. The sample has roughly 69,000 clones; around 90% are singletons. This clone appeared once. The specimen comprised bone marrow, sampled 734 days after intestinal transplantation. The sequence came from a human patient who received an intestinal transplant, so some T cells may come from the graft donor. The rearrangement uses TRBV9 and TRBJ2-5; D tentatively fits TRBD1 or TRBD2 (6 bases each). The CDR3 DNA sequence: TGTGCCAGCAGCGTAAGGGGGGCGGAGACCCAGTACTTC. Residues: CASSVRGAETQYF.